The clone carrying this T cell receptor (beta chain) was recorded once. Its matching antigen is unknown. This sample was taken from a study of beta chain features in type 1 diabetes. General study results and limits: Type 1 diabetes patients showed fewer insertions and more deletions at VDJ junctions.

As every portion of the isolated RNA was reverse transcribed, the sequencing read expressed TCRB transcripts. Profiling relied on immunoSEQ multiplex PCR, and the TCRdb table lists in-frame clones only, not all of them. The table records roughly 610,000 clones, about 14% of them present only once. This CDR3 comprises 15 residues. Trimming cost V 3 bases and J 3 bases; bases outside gene matches: 6. CDR1 is KGHSH and CDR2 is LQKENI in the germline V gene. The sample was naive CD4+ T cells from blood. The source is a man between 18 and 29 years old in good health. The chain joins TRBV18 to TRBJ2-3, with 7 bases lining up with TRBD2. CDR3 sequence: CASSPGRESTDTQYF. CDR3 coding DNA: TGTGCCAGCTCACCGGGGAGGGAATCAACAGATACGCAGTATTTT.